This T cell receptor beta chain was retrieved from a study of metastatic and nonmetastatic thyroid tumors. Overall study: Across blood and tumor or nodule tissue, repertoires from malignant and benign thyroid patients were compared with one another. General study findings and limits: When malignant thyroid tumors were compared with benign nodules, TCR beta diversity was reportedly significantly higher in the malignant tumors. This held in both blood and tumor samples.

Original analysis: Building a distant-metastasis classifier for papillary thyroid cancer drew on CDR3 differences across clinicopathological groups. MiXCR was used by TCRdb to re-call the PCR reads. None of the V and J calls come from the authors' own analysis; TCRdb made them. Of thousands of clones listed, 25% to 40% are singletons. Thyroid surgery took place with no prior treatment in any patient. This clone rates as medium-sized. Its specificity is unknown. The V gene's germline CDR1 is PRHDT and CDR2 FYEKMQ (reference sequence). This CDR3 comprises 15 residues. V was shortened by 5 bases and J by 0 bases, with 11 bases between the two germline ends.

Sequencing input: tumor tissue. V and J are TRBV13 and TRBJ1-3; no clear D. The clonotype originates from a female donor with papillary thyroid cancer or a benign thyroid nodule (not recorded which). Some clones in this sample may be carry-over from other donors' samples. The CDR3 reads CASSKWAYSGNTIYF. For the CDR3, the DNA is TGTGCCAGCAGCAAATGGGCCTACTCTGGAAACACCATATATTTT.